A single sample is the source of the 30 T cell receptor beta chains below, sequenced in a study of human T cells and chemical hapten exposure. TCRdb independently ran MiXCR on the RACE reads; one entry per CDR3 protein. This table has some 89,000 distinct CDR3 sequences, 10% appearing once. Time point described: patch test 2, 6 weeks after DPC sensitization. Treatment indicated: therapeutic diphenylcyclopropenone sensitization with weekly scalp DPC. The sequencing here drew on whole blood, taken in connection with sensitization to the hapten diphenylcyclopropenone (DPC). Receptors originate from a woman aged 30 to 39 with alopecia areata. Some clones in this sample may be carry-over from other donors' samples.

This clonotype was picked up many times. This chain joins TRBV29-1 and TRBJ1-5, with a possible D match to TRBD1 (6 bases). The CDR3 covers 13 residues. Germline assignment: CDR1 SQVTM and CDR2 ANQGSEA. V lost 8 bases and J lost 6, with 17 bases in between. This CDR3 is CSPEDRGLQPQHF. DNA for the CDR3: TGCAGCCCTGAGGATCGGGGGCTTCAGCCCCAGCATTTT.

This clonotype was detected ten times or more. DNA for the CDR3: TGTGCCAGCAGCCAAGCGGGCTCCTACGAGCAGTACTTC. This codes for CASSQAGSYEQYF. The chain recombines TRBV14 with TRBJ2-7; no clear D. Germline V gene sequence: CDR1 SGHDN, CDR2 FVKESK. The ends were cut back, 1 base at V and 0 bases at J, with 4 bases in the middle. The CDR3 runs 13 residues.

CDR3: CSAYTSGTYNEQFF. Here the CDR3 DNA reads TGCAGTGCTTATACTAGCGGGACCTACAATGAGCAGTTCTTC. The chain is built from TRBV20-1 and TRBJ2-1; 10 bases are shared with TRBD2. Trimming took 5 bases from V and 2 from J; bases not matched to a gene: 3. This CDR3 region has 14 residues. Germline loops: CDR1 DFQATT, CDR2 SNEGSKA (reference sequence).

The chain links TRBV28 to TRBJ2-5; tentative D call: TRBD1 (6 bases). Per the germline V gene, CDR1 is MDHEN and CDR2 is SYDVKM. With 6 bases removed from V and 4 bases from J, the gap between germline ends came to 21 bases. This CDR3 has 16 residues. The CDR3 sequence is CASSQFLGTKRETQYF. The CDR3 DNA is TGTGCCAGCAGCCAATTTCTCGGGACAAAAAGAGAGACCCAGTACTTC.

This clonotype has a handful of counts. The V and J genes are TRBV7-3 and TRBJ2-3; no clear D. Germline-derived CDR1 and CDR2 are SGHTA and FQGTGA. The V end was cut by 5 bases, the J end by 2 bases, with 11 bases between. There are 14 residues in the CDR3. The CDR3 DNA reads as TGTGCCAGCAGCACAAGGGCATCCACAGATACGCAGTATTTT. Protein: CASSTRASTDTQYF.

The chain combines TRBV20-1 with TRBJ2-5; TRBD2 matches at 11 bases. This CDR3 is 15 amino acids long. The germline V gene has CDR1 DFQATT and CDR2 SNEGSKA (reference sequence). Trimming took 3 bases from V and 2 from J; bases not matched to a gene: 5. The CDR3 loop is CSASLAGGPQETQYF. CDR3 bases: TGCAGTGCTAGTCTAGCGGGGGGACCACAAGAGACCCAGTACTTC.

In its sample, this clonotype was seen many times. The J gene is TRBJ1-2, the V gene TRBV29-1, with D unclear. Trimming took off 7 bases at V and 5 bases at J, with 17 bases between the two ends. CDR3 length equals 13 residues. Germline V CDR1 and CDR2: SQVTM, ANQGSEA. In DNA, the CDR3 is TGCAGCGGATTCGTAGCAGCTACTTATGGCTACACCTTC. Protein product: CSGFVAATYGYTF.

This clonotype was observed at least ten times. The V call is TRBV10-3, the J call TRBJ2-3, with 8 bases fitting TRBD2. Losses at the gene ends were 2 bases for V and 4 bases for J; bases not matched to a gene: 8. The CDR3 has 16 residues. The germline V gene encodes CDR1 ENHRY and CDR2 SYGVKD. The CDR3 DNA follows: TGTGCCATCAGTGAGCGACCGCGGACTAGCCCAGATACGCAGTATTTT. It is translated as CAISERPRTSPDTQYF.

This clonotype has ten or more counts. CDR3 region: CASSDYGGARTNEKLFF. CDR3 nucleotides: TGTGCCAGCAGTGATTACGGGGGAGCCCGCACTAATGAAAAACTGTTTTTT. The chain recombines TRBV2 with TRBJ1-4, with D perhaps matching TRBD1 (5 bases). There are 17 residues in the CDR3. Looked up from germline, CDR1 is SNHLY and CDR2 is FYNNEI. Trimming pared 3 bases from V and 2 bases from J, leaving 16 bases between.

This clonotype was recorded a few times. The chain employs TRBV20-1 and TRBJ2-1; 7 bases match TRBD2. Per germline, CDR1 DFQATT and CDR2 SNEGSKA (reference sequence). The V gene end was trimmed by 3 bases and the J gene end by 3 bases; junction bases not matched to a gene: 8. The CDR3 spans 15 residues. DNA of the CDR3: TGCAGTGCTAGCTCTACCGGGACTAACTACAATGAGCAGTTCTTC. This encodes CSASSTGTNYNEQFF.

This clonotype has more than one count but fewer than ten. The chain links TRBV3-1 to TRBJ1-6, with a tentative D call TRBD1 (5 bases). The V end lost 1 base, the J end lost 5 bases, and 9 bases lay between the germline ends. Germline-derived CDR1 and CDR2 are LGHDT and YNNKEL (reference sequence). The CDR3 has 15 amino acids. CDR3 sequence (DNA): TGTGCCAGCAGCCAAGGGAGGGGACATAATTCACCCCTCCACTTT. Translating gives CASSQGRGHNSPLHF.

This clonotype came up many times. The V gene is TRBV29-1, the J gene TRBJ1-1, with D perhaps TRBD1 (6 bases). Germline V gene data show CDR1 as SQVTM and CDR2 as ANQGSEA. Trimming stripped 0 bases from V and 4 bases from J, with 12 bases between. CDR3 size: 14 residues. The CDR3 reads CSVEDGEGGTEAFF. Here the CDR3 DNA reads TGCAGCGTTGAAGACGGGGAAGGGGGCACTGAAGCTTTCTTT.

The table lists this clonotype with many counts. CDR3 amino acids: CASSLRDRVDQPQHF. The CDR3 DNA follows: TGTGCCAGTAGTCTGAGGGACAGGGTAGACCAGCCCCAGCATTTT. The chain joins TRBV19 to TRBJ1-5; TRBD1 aligns across 9 bases. The length of the CDR3 is 15 residues. After removal of 5 bases from V and 7 bases from J, the junction contained 9 bases not matched to a gene. Germline CDR1 reads LNHDA; CDR2 reads SQIVND (reference sequence).

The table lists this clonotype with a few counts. CDR3 protein: CASSLLFHNYEQYF. The DNA for the CDR3 is TGTGCCAGCAGCTTGCTCTTCCACAACTACGAGCAGTACTTC. The chain uses TRBV5-5 and TRBJ2-7; D is unclear. Germline loops: CDR1 SGHKS, CDR2 YYEKEE (reference sequence). The CDR3 spans 14 residues. V lost 1 base and J lost 3, with 11 bases in between.

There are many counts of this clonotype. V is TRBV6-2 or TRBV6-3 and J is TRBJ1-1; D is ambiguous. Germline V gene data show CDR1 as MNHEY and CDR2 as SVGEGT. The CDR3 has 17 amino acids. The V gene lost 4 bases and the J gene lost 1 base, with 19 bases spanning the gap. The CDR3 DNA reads TGTGCCAGCAGTTCAGATCCCAGAGGGCGGAGGAACACTGAAGCTTTCTTT. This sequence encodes CASSSDPRGRRNTEAFF.

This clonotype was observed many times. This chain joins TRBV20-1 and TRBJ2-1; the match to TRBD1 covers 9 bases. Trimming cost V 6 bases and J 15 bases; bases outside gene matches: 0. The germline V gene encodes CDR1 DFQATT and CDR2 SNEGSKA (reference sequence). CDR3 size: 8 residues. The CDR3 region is CSADRGFF. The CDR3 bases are TGCAGTGCGGACAGGGGGTTCTTC.

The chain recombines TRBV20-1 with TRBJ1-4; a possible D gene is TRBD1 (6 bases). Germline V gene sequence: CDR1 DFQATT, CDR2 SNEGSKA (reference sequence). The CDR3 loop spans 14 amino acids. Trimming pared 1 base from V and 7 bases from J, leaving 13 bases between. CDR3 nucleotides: TGCAGTGCTAGAGTGGCAGGGGAAGCTGAAAAACTGTTTTTT. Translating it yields CSARVAGEAEKLFF.

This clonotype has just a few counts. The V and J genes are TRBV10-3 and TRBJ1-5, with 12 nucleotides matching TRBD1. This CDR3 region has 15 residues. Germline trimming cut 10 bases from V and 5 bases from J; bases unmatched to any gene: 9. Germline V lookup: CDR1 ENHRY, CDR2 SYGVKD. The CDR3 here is CASQLGQGADQPQHF. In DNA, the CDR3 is TGTGCCAGCCAATTGGGACAGGGGGCTGATCAGCCCCAGCATTTT.

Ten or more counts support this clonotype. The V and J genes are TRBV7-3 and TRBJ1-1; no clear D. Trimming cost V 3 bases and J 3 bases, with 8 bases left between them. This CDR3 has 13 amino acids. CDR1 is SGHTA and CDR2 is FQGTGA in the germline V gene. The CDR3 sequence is CASSLGSDTEAFF. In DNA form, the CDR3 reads TGTGCCAGCAGCTTGGGTTCGGACACTGAAGCTTTCTTT.

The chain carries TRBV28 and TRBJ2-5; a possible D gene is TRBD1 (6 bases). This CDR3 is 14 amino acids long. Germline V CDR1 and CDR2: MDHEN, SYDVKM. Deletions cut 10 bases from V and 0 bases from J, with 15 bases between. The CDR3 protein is CATLNTGYQETQYF. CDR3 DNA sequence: TGTGCCACTTTGAACACAGGGTACCAAGAGACCCAGTACTTC.

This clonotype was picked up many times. The CDR3 nucleotides are TGTGCCAGCAGCTTAGGCACTCAGAACACTGAAGCTTTCTTT. It specifies CASSLGTQNTEAFF. The chain uses TRBV7-9 and TRBJ1-1; D ambiguous. With 1 base removed from V and 1 base from J, the gap between germline ends came to 7 bases. Germline CDR1 SEHNR, CDR2 FQNEAQ (reference sequence). The CDR3 contains 14 residues.

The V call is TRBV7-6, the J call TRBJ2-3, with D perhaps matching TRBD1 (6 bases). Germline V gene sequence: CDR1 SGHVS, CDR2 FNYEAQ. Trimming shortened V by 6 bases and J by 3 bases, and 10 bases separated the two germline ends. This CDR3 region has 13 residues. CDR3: CASRPQGTDTQYF. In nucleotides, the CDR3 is TGTGCCAGCAGACCACAGGGTACAGATACGCAGTATTTT.

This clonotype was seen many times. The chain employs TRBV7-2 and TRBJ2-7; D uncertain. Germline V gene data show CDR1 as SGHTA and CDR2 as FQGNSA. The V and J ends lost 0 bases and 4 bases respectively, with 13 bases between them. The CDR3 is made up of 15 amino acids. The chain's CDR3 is CASSLAPPGPYEQYF. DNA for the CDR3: TGTGCCAGCAGCTTAGCGCCACCTGGGCCTTACGAGCAGTACTTC.

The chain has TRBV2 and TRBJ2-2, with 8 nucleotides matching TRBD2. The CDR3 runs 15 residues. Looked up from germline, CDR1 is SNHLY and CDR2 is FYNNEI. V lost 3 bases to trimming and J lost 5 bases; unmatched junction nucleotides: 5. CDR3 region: CASSEVTGGTGELFF. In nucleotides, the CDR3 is TGTGCCAGCAGTGAGGTTACGGGAGGGACCGGGGAGCTGTTTTTT.

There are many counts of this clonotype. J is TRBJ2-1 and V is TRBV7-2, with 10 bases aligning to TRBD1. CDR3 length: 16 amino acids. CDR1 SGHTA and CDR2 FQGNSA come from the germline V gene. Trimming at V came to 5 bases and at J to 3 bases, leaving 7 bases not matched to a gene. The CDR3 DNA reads TGTGCCAGCAGCCCGACAAGGACAGGGGGCTACAATGAGCAGTTCTTC. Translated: CASSPTRTGGYNEQFF.

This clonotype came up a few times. The CDR3: CASSEQRNTGELFF. CDR3 DNA sequence: TGTGCCAGCAGTGAACAGCGGAACACCGGGGAGCTGTTTTTT. The rearrangement joins TRBV6-1 to TRBJ2-2; no clear D gene. V shed 2 bases and J shed 1 base, with 5 bases lying between them. CDR1 is MNHNS and CDR2 is SASEGT in the germline V gene. The length of the CDR3 is 14 residues.

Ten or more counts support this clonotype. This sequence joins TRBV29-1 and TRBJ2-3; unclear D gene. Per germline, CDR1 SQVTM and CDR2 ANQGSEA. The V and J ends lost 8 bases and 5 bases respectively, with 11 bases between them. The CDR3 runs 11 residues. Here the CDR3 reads CSLGTGDTQYF. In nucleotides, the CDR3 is TGCAGCTTGGGAACGGGAGATACGCAGTATTTT.

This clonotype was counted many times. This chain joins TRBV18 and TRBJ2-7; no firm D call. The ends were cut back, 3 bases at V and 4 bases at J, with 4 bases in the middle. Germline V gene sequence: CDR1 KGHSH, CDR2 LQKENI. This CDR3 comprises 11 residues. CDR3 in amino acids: CASSPGYEQYF. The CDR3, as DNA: TGTGCCAGCTCACCTGGGTACGAGCAGTACTTC.

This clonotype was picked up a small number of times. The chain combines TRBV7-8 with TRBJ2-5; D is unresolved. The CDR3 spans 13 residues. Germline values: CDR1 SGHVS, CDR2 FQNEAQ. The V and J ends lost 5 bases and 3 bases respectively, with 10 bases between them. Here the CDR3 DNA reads TGTGCCAGCAGCCTCCGGTTAGAAGAGACCCAGTACTTC. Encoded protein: CASSLRLEETQYF. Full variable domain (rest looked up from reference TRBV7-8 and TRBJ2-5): GAGVSQSPRYKVAKRGQDVALRCDPISGHVSLFWYQQALGQGPEFLTYFQNEAQLDKSGLPSDRFFAERPEGSVSTLKIQRTQQEDSAVYLCASSLRLEETQYFGPGTRLLVL.

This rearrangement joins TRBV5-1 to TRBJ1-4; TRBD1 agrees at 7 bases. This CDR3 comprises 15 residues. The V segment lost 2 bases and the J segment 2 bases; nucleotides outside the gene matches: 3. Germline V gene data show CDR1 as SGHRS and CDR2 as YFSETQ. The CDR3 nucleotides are TGCGCCAGCAGCTTACCGGGACAGACTAATGAAAAACTGTTTTTT. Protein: CASSLPGQTNEKLFF.